The clone carrying this TCR beta chain was detected ten times or more. The data stem from a study of early T cells in non-severe SARS-CoV-2 infection. TCRdb processed the 5' RACE reads anew with MiXCR; each CDR3 protein has one entry. The sample holds around 60,000 distinct CDR3 sequences, roughly 10% seen once. The V end lost 2 bases, the J end lost 6 bases, and 11 bases lay between the germline ends. CDR3 size: 14 residues. Germline CDR1 is MRHNA and CDR2 is SNTAGT. This receptor was obtained from an adult who was a healthcare worker with PCR-confirmed SARS-CoV-2 infection or an uninfected control (not recorded which). The chain has TRBV6-4 and TRBJ1-5; TRBD1 might be the D (6 bases). Sequences were obtained from whole blood. The DNA for the CDR3 is TGTGCCAGCAGTGACGAGGGAGGGGGTCAGCCCCAGCATTTT. Amino acids: CASSDEGGGQPQHF.